These 22 T cell receptor beta chains originate from one sample sequenced in a study of T cell responses to AZD1222 COVID-19 vaccine. Clones were read by immunoSEQ multiplex PCR, and TCRdb kept only the in-frame ones, dropping some. The sample holds 120,000 or so clones, approximately 88% seen once. Sequenced here: peripheral blood, sampled on day 0 of AZD1222 vaccination. Receptors originate from an adult in good health.

The chain joins TRBV3-1 (or the pseudogene TRBV3-2) to TRBJ2-7; no clear D gene. This CDR3 comprises 12 residues. The germline gives CDR1 LGHDT, CDR2 YNNKEL (reference sequence). Trimming pared 0 bases from V and 2 bases from J, leaving 2 bases between. CDR3 DNA sequence: TGTGCCAGCAGCCAAGAAACCTACGAGCAGTACTTC. It translates to CASSQETYEQYF.

The count of this clone is one. The chain is built from TRBV21-1 and TRBJ2-7; the table's TRBD1 call for D was not verified on the DNA. TRBV21-1 is a recognized pseudogene. The CDR3 is made up of 14 amino acids. The CDR3 nucleotides read TGTGCCAGCATCCCCAGGACAGGGGACCACGAGCAGTACTTC. Protein sequence: CASIPRTGDHEQYF.

The chain employs TRBV5-4 and TRBJ2-5, with D maybe TRBD2 (6 bases). This CDR3 contains 17 residues. Trimming cost V 0 bases and J 1 base, with 16 bases left between them. The germline CDR1 and CDR2 sequences are SGHNT and YYREEE (reference sequence). The DNA for the CDR3 is TGTGCCAGCAGCTTGGTCGGCACCGGACTACTCCAAGAGACCCAGTACTTC. It specifies CASSLVGTGLLQETQYF.

The V and J genes are TRBV7-2 and TRBJ1-1; D unresolved. CDR1 is SGHTA and CDR2 is FQGNSA in the germline V gene. The CDR3 runs to 14 residues. V was cut by 6 bases and J by 4 bases, with 15 bases left in between. The CDR3 region has the DNA TGTGCCAGCAGTCTCCCCCTGGAGGGCACTGAAGCTTTCTTT. It encodes CASSLPLEGTEAFF. Full variable domain (remainder filled in from reference TRBV7-2 and TRBJ1-1): GAGVSQSPSNKVTEKGKDVELRCDPISGHTALYWYRQSLGQGLEFLIYFQGNSAPDKSGLPSDRFSAERTGGSVSTLTIQRTQQEDSAVYLCASSLPLEGTEAFFGQGTRLTVV.

This clone appeared a single time. The chain is built from TRBV6-5 and TRBJ2-2; 9 bases agree with TRBD1. This CDR3 has 14 residues. Germline values: CDR1 MNHEY, CDR2 SVGAGI. J lost 6 bases, V lost 5 bases, and 4 bases had no gene match. The CDR3: CASSPRQGAGELFF. CDR3 nucleotides: TGTGCCAGCAGTCCGCGACAGGGGGCCGGGGAGCTGTTTTTT.

In regard to this clone: Distinct nucleotide sequences in the sample also encode this CDR3. The chain joins TRBV5-1 to TRBJ2-6; D unresolved. Germline CDR1 reads SGHRS; CDR2 reads YFSETQ. Between the trimmed V and J ends, which lost 0 bases and 0 bases, there was a span of 4 bases. This CDR3 has 15 amino acids. CDR3: CASSLAGSGANVLTF. The CDR3 DNA sequence: TGCGCCAGCAGCTTGGCCGGCTCTGGGGCCAACGTCCTGACTTTC.

This clone showed up just once. The chain's CDR3 is CASSPNRDRAIQYF. As DNA, the CDR3 is TGTGCCAGCAGCCCCAACCGGGACAGGGCCATCCAGTACTTC. This rearrangement joins TRBV7-2 to TRBJ2-7; TRBD1 matches 9 bases. Per the germline V gene, CDR1 is SGHTA and CDR2 is FQGNSA. The CDR3 totals 14 residues. The ends lost 5 bases at V and 10 bases at J; junction bases unmatched: 12.

J is TRBJ1-6 and V is TRBV2, with no clear D. Deletions cut 11 bases from V and 7 bases from J, with 15 bases between. This CDR3 spans 13 amino acids. Germline assignment: CDR1 SNHLY and CDR2 FYNNEI. CDR3 protein: CAGRGRVNSPLHF. The CDR3 bases are TGTGCCGGGCGCGGGAGAGTCAATTCACCCCTCCACTTT.

The chain recombines TRBV30 with TRBJ1-4; 8 bases are a match to TRBD1. Germline loops: CDR1 GTSNPN, CDR2 SVGIG (reference sequence). The junction had 7 bases not matched to a gene; V was cut back by 1 base and J by 6 bases. This CDR3 has 15 amino acids. As DNA, the CDR3 is TGTGCCTGGAGTGAACCGGGACAGGAATATGAAAAACTGTTTTTT. Its translation is CAWSEPGQEYEKLFF.

This rearrangement joins TRBV27 to TRBJ2-2, with D unclear. Germline values: CDR1 MNHEY, CDR2 SMNVEV (reference sequence). This CDR3 has 15 residues. With 6 bases removed from V and 1 base from J, the gap between germline ends came to 12 bases. DNA of the CDR3: TGTGCCAGCAGCCAGACAACCCTGAACACCGGGGAGCTGTTTTTT. This codes for CASSQTTLNTGELFF.

The V gene is TRBV5-5, the J gene TRBJ1-2; D uncertain. The CDR3 runs to 14 residues. Between the trimmed V and J ends, which lost 2 bases and 2 bases, there was a span of 10 bases. In germline, CDR1 is SGHKS, CDR2 YYEKEE (reference sequence). The CDR3 region is CASSFDLWNYGYTF. The DNA for the CDR3 is TGTGCCAGCAGCTTTGACTTATGGAACTATGGCTACACCTTC.

Remarks on this clone: This sample includes further DNA sequences coding for the same CDR3. This rearrangement joins TRBV7-2 to TRBJ1-1; D not certain. The CDR3 totals 13 residues. Germline V gives CDR1 SGHTA, CDR2 FQGNSA. Trimming took off 2 bases at V and 1 base at J, with 5 bases between the two ends. The CDR3 sequence is CASSLRRNTEAFF. The CDR3 DNA is TGTGCCAGCAGCTTAAGGCGGAACACTGAAGCTTTCTTT.

This chain joins TRBV20-1 and TRBJ1-6; D gene ambiguous. V was trimmed by 3 bases and J by 7 bases, leaving 7 bases between them. CDR3 size: 12 residues. Germline V CDR1 and CDR2: DFQATT, SNEGSKA (reference sequence). CDR3 loop: CSASGRNSPLHF. The CDR3 DNA sequence: TGCAGTGCTAGTGGCAGAAATTCACCCCTCCACTTT.

The chain couples TRBV6-2 or TRBV6-3 to TRBJ1-1; D not resolved. V lost 6 bases and J 0 bases, leaving 11 bases between the germline ends. This CDR3 is 14 amino acids long. CDR1 and CDR2 from the germline V gene are MNHEY and SVGEGT. CDR3 coding DNA: TGTGCCAGCAGCTTAGACACCATGAACACTGAAGCTTTCTTT. It yields the protein CASSLDTMNTEAFF.

V is TRBV5-5 and J is TRBJ2-7; D ambiguous. The germline gives CDR1 SGHKS, CDR2 YYEKEE (reference sequence). Trimming removed 4 bases at V and 2 bases at J, with 16 bases between. CDR3 length: 15 residues. The CDR3 is CASSPGHIGPYEQYF. Here the CDR3 DNA reads TGTGCCAGCAGCCCTGGGCACATTGGCCCCTACGAGCAGTACTTC. The full variable domain, its missing parts supplied by reference TRBV5-5 and TRBJ2-7, is DAGVTQSPTHLIKTRGQQVTLRCSPISGHKSVSWYQQVLGQGPQFIFQYYEKEERGRGNFPDRFSARQFPNYSSELNVNALLLGDSALYLCASSPGHIGPYEQYFGPGTRLTVT.

The chain carries TRBV29-1 and TRBJ2-7; D perhaps matches TRBD1 (5 bases). The CDR3 has 14 amino acids. The germline V gene has CDR1 SQVTM and CDR2 ANQGSEA. The germline V and J ends were trimmed by 1 base and 3 bases, with 13 bases remaining between them. As DNA, the CDR3 is TGCAGCGTTGAAGGTAGCAGGGTGGGCTACGAGCAGTACTTC. It translates to CSVEGSRVGYEQYF.

The chain joins TRBV2 to TRBJ2-2, with a tentative D call TRBD2 (6 bases). V lost 9 bases and J 2 bases, leaving 13 bases between the germline ends. The CDR3 length is 14 residues. The germline V gene has CDR1 SNHLY and CDR2 FYNNEI. The CDR3 DNA follows: TGTGCCAGTTACCGGGACTCTAACACCGGGGAGCTGTTTTTT. It codes for CASYRDSNTGELFF. Together with reference TRBV2 and TRBJ2-2, the CDR3 gives the full variable domain: EPEVTQTPSHQVTQMGQEVILRCVPISNHLYFYWYRQILGQKVEFLVSFYNNEISEKSEIFDDQFSVERPDGSNFTLKIRSTKLEDSAMYFCASYRDSNTGELFFGEGSRLTVL.

This clone occurred a few times. The chain carries TRBV20-1 and TRBJ1-6, with D possibly being TRBD1 (6 bases). Germline-derived CDR1 and CDR2 are DFQATT and SNEGSKA (reference sequence). The CDR3 spans 13 residues. Trimming removed 3 bases from V and 5 bases from J, with 8 bases in between. CDR3 loop: CSASWGHNSPLHF. The CDR3 DNA sequence: TGCAGTGCTAGTTGGGGGCATAATTCACCCCTCCACTTT.

The V gene is TRBV6-5, the J gene TRBJ1-1; no reliable D call. The CDR3 runs 14 residues. Germline lookup yields CDR1 MNHEY and CDR2 SVGAGI. V was shortened by 7 bases and J by 1 base, with 13 bases between the two germline ends. CDR3 DNA: TGTGCCAGCACTTATCCGGGCGGGAACACTGAAGCTTTCTTT. Encoded protein: CASTYPGGNTEAFF.

This sequence joins TRBV6-1 and TRBJ2-7, with 8 bases fitting TRBD1. V trimming: 3 bases; J trimming: 8 bases; junction bases outside the gene matches: 9. The germline gives CDR1 MNHNS, CDR2 SASEGT. The CDR3 is 14 amino acids. CDR3: CASSEGTGTFQQYF. CDR3 nucleotide sequence: TGTGCCAGCAGTGAGGGGACAGGTACCTTCCAGCAGTACTTC.

CDR3 in DNA: TGTGCCAGCAGCTTGGAATCCTCCTACGAGCAGTACTTC. Protein product: CASSLESSYEQYF. The rearrangement joins TRBV11-3 to TRBJ2-7; D gene unclear. The germline gives CDR1 SGHNT, CDR2 YENEEA. V gave up 3 bases and J gave up 0 bases, with 6 bases separating them. This CDR3 spans 13 amino acids.

The chain recombines TRBV30 with TRBJ2-1; tentative D call: TRBD2 (5 bases). V lost 5 bases and J 10 bases, leaving 15 bases between the germline ends. Per the germline V gene, CDR1 is GTSNPN and CDR2 is SVGIG (reference sequence). The CDR3 is 12 amino acids. The CDR3, as DNA: TGTGCCTGGTCTGATTTAGCGAGGGAGCAGTTCTTC. This gives the protein CAWSDLAREQFF.